Following are 3 T cell receptor beta chains from one sample sequenced in a study of early T cells in non-severe SARS-CoV-2 infection. TCRdb redid the calling of the 5' RACE reads with MiXCR, one entry per CDR3 protein. The data hold roughly 53,000 distinct CDR3 sequences, with around 10% observed a single time. The sample in question was whole blood, obtained at baseline. The receptors shown here come from an adult who was a healthcare worker with PCR-confirmed SARS-CoV-2 infection or an uninfected control (not recorded which).

This clonotype turned up a few times. The chain recombines TRBV24-1 with TRBJ2-3; either TRBD1 or TRBD2 may supply D (7 bases each). Trimming pared 9 bases from V and 0 bases from J, leaving 18 bases between. Germline V gives CDR1 KGHDR, CDR2 SFDVKD. The CDR3 sequence is 16 residues long. CDR3 residues: CATAETGEGSTDTQYF. In nucleotides, the CDR3 is TGTGCCACCGCCGAAACAGGGGAGGGGAGCACAGATACGCAGTATTTT.

This chain uses TRBV6-2 or TRBV6-3 with TRBJ1-2; unclear D gene. The CDR3 totals 17 residues. Trimming removed 5 bases at V and 4 bases at J, with 23 bases between. From germline, CDR1 is MNHEY and CDR2 SVGEGT. CDR3 sequence reads: CASSHKARKYGFYGYTF. The CDR3 DNA sequence: TGTGCCAGCAGTCACAAGGCGAGGAAGTACGGGTTCTATGGCTACACCTTC.

The table lists this clonotype with many counts. The rearrangement uses TRBV11-2 and TRBJ2-2; D gene unclear. V was pared by 2 bases and J by 0 bases, with 19 bases between. Germline values: CDR1 SGHAT, CDR2 FQNNGV. The CDR3 sequence is 19 residues long. CDR3 protein: CASSLRRIQALTNTGELFF. As DNA, the CDR3 is TGTGCCAGCAGCTTACGTAGGATCCAAGCCCTGACGAACACCGGGGAGCTGTTTTTT.